Reported below is one TCR beta chain. This sample is drawn from a study of T cell changes during pregnancy in multiple sclerosis. There are 15 residues in the CDR3. The germline V and J ends were trimmed by 2 bases and 3 bases, with 10 bases remaining between them. Germline CDR1 and CDR2: MNHEY and SVGAGI. The assay was immunoSEQ multiplex PCR, and TCRdb's table has in-frame clones only and misses some. Of more than 80,000 clones listed, 90% to 95% were seen once; the top ten hold 3.5% to 4%. The sequenced sample was PBMCs, obtained in the first trimester of pregnancy. V gene TRBV6-5 combines with J gene TRBJ2-2, with D possibly TRBD2 on 7 matching bases. The clonotype was recovered from a female donor in good health, serving as a control in a pregnancy study. Some clones in this sample may be carry-over from other donors' samples. Here the CDR3 reads CASSYRGAHTGELFF. The CDR3 DNA follows: TGTGCCAGCAGTTACCGGGGGGCTCACACCGGGGAGCTGTTTTTT.